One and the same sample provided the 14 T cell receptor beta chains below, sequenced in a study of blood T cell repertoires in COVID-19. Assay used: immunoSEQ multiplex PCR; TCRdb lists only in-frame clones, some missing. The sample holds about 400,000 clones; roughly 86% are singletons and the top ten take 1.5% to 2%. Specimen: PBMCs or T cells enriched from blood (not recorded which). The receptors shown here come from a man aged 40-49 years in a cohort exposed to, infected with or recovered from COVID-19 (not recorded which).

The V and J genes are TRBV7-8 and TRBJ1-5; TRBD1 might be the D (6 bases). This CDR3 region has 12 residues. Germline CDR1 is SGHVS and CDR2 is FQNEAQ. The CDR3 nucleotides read TGTGCAGGGGGGGAGGGCAATCAGCCCCAGCATTTT. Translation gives CAGGEGNQPQHF.

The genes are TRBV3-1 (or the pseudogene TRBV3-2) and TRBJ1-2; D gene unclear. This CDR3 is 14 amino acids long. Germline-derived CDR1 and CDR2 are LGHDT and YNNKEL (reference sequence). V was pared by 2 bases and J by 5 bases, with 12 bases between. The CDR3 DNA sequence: TGTGCCAGCAGCCAACGTCACAATTGGTATGGCTACACCTTC. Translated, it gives CASSQRHNWYGYTF.

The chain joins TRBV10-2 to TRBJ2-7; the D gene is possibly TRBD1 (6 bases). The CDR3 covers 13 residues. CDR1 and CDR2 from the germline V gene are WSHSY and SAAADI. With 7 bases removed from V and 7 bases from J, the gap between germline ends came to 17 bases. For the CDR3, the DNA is TGCGCCAGCACCCAGCTTCGTCAGGGGGAGCAGTACTTC. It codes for CASTQLRQGEQYF.

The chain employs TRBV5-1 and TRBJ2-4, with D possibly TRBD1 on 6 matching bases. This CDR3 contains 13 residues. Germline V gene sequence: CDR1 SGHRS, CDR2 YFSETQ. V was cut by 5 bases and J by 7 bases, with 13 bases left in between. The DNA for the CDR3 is TGCGCCAGCAGGGTCAACCAGGGGAACATTCAGTACTTC. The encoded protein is CASRVNQGNIQYF. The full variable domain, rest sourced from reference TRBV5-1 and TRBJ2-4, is KAGVTQTPRYLIKTRGQQVTLSCSPISGHRSVSWYQQTPGQGLQFLFEYFSETQRNKGNFPGRFSGRQFSNSRSEMNVSTLELGDSALYLCASRVNQGNIQYFGAGTRLSVL.

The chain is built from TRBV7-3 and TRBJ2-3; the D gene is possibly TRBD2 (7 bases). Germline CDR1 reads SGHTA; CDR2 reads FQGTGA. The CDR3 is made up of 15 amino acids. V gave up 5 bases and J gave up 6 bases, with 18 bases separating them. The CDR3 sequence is CASSRPGGRDDTQYF. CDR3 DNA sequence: TGTGCCAGCAGCCGTCCCGGGGGGCGTGATGATACGCAGTATTTT.

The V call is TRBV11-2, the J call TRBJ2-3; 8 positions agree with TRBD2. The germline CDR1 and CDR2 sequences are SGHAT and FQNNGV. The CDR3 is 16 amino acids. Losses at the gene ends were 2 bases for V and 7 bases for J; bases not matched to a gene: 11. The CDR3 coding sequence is TGTGCCAGCAGCTTACGACCGGGACTAGGAACATATACGCAGTATTTT. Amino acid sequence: CASSLRPGLGTYTQYF.

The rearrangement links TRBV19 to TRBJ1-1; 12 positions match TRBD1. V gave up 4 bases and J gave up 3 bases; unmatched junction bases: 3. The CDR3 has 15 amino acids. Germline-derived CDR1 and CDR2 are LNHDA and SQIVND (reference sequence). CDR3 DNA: TGTGCCAGTAGTAAGGGACAGGGGGCGTACACTGAAGCTTTCTTT. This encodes CASSKGQGAYTEAFF.

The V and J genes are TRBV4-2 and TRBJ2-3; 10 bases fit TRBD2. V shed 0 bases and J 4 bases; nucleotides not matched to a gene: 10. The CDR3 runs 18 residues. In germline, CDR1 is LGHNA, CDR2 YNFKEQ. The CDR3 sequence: CASSQDERAGGLADTQYF. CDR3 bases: TGTGCCAGCAGCCAAGATGAAAGAGCGGGGGGGTTGGCAGATACGCAGTATTTT.

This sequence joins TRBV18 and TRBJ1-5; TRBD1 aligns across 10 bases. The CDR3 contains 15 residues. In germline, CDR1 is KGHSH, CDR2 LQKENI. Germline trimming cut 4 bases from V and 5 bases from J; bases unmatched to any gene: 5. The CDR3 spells CASSHGTGVDQPQHF. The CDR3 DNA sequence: TGTGCCAGCTCACACGGGACAGGGGTGGATCAGCCCCAGCATTTT.

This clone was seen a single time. CDR3 residues: CASSLAAQGSGNTIYF. Here the CDR3 DNA reads TGTGCCAGCAGCTTGGCGGCGCAGGGGAGCGGAAACACCATATATTTT. This chain links TRBV5-5 with TRBJ1-3, with D possibly matching TRBD1 (6 bases). This CDR3 spans 16 amino acids. V was shortened by 0 bases and J by 4 bases, with 14 bases between the two germline ends. From germline, CDR1 is SGHKS and CDR2 YYEKEE (reference sequence).

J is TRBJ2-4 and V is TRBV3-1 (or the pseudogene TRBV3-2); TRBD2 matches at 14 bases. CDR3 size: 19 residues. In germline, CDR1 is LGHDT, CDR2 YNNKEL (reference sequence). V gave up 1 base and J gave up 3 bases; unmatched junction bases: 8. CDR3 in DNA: TGTGCCAGCAGCCAAGGGGGACTAGCGGGAGTCCGGGACAAAAACATTCAGTACTTC. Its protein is CASSQGGLAGVRDKNIQYF.

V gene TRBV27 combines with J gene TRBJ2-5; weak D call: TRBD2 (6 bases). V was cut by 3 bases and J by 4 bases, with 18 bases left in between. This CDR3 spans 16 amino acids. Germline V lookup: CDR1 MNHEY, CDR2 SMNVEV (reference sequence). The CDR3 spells CASSFGSGAGRETQYF. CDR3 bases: TGTGCCAGCAGTTTCGGATCGGGAGCTGGAAGAGAGACCCAGTACTTC.

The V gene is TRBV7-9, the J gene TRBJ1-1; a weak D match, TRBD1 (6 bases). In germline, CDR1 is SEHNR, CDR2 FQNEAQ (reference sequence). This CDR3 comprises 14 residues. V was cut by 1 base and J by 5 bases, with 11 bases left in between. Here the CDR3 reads CASSLGPGETEAFF. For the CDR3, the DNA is TGTGCCAGCAGCTTAGGTCCAGGGGAAACTGAAGCTTTCTTT.

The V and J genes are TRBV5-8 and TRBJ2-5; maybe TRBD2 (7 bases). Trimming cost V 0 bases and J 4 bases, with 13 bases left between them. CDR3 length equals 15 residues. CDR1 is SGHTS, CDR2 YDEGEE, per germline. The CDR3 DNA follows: TGTGCCAGCAGCTTGGCGACGGGGGGCGCAGAGACCCAGTACTTC. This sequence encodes CASSLATGGAETQYF.